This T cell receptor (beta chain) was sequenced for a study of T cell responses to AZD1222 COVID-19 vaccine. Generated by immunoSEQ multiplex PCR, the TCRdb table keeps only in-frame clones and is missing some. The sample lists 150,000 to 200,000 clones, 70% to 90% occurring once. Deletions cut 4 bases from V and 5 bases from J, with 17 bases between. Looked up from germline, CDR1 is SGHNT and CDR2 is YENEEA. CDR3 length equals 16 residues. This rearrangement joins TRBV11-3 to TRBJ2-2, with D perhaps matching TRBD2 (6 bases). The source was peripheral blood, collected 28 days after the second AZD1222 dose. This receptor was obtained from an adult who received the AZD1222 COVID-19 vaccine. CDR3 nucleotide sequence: TGTGCCAGCAGCTCCCGAAGTAGCGGTGCGACCGGGGAGCTGTTTTTT. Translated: CASSSRSSGATGELFF.